The 25 T cell receptor beta chains below all came from one sample that was sequenced in a study of blood T cell repertoires in COVID-19. Sequenced by immunoSEQ multiplex PCR; TCRdb stores in-frame clones only, minus some. The sample consists of over 150,000 clones, over 75% of them appearing once. Sequenced input: peripheral blood. These receptors were taken from a man in his 60s with COVID-19, enrolled during active disease.

This clone appeared a single time. The rearrangement uses TRBV7-2 and TRBJ1-2, with D possibly being TRBD1 (5 bases). CDR1 and CDR2 (germline): SGHTA, FQGNSA. The CDR3 has 17 amino acids. Trimming took 6 bases from V and 5 from J, leaving 25 bases between them. The CDR3 region has the DNA TGTGCCAGCAGTCCGGACCCGGCCGGGGGGGGACTATATGGCTACACCTTC. As protein: CASSPDPAGGGLYGYTF.

The V gene is TRBV18, the J gene TRBJ2-5; 13 nucleotides match TRBD2. The CDR3 totals 15 residues. The V segment lost 4 bases and the J segment 5 bases; nucleotides outside the gene matches: 4. Per germline, CDR1 KGHSH and CDR2 LQKENI. In DNA, the CDR3 is TGTGCCAGCTCACTACGACTAGCGGGAGGTGAGACCCAGTACTTC. This encodes CASSLRLAGGETQYF.

The J gene is TRBJ2-5, the V gene TRBV11-3, with D tentatively TRBD1 (5 bases). Trimming shortened V by 1 base and J by 1 base, and 7 bases separated the two germline ends. From germline, CDR1 is SGHNT and CDR2 YENEEA. The CDR3 extends over 14 amino acids. In nucleotides, the CDR3 is TGTGCCAGCAGCTTAGGGGGCAGCCAAGAGACCCAGTACTTC. Encoded protein: CASSLGGSQETQYF.

DNA of the CDR3: TGTGCCAGCAGCGTAGGTAGCGGGGGGGCCCTCACAGATACGCAGTATTTT. Protein: CASSVGSGGALTDTQYF. The chain couples TRBV9 to TRBJ2-3, with 11 positions matching TRBD2. This CDR3 spans 17 amino acids. V was clipped by 0 bases and J by 2 bases; unmatched bases: 5. Per the germline V gene, CDR1 is SGDLS and CDR2 is YYNGEE.

The chain is built from TRBV18 and TRBJ2-3; perhaps TRBD2 as D (5 bases). The CDR3 extends over 12 amino acids. In germline, CDR1 is KGHSH, CDR2 LQKENI. V was trimmed by 5 bases and J by 9 bases, leaving 12 bases between them. The CDR3 spells CASSSAGVTQYF. CDR3 DNA sequence: TGTGCCAGCTCATCTGCCGGGGTAACGCAGTATTTT.

The rearrangement uses TRBV7-2 and TRBJ1-5, with a weak D call TRBD1 (6 bases). Germline assignment: CDR1 SGHTA and CDR2 FQGNSA. V dropped 5 bases and J dropped 0 bases, with 11 bases sitting between them. This CDR3 comprises 15 residues. In DNA, the CDR3 is TGTGCCAGCAGCCCTACAGGGTATAGCAATCAGCCCCAGCATTTT. It codes for CASSPTGYSNQPQHF.

The chain has TRBV10-2 and TRBJ2-1; the D gene is possibly TRBD2 (5 bases). The CDR3 extends over 14 amino acids. The germline V gene has CDR1 WSHSY and CDR2 SAAADI. Trimming removed 6 bases at V and 1 base at J, with 10 bases between. The CDR3 DNA reads as TGCGCCAGCAGCCCGGGGAAATCCTACAATGAGCAGTTCTTC. Protein sequence: CASSPGKSYNEQFF.

This chain uses TRBV18 with TRBJ2-1; 10 bases fit TRBD1. This CDR3 spans 15 amino acids. Germline CDR1 KGHSH, CDR2 LQKENI. V trimming: 3 bases; J trimming: 8 bases; junction bases outside the gene matches: 7. The CDR3 DNA sequence: TGTGCCAGCTCACCGCGGACAGGGGGTGGCGATGAGCAGTTCTTC. Translating it yields CASSPRTGGGDEQFF.

The chain carries TRBV30 and TRBJ1-2; TRBD1 agrees at 10 bases. Trimming cost V 5 bases and J 3 bases; bases outside gene matches: 3. In germline, CDR1 is GTSNPN, CDR2 SVGIG (reference sequence). The CDR3 is 13 residues long. For the CDR3, the DNA is TGTGCCTGGGGACAGGGGGGAGACTATGGCTACACCTTC. Translation gives CAWGQGGDYGYTF.

This chain joins TRBV9 and TRBJ2-3, with TRBD2 matching 10 bases. Germline loops: CDR1 SGDLS, CDR2 YYNGEE. J gave up 4 bases and V 1 base, and 12 bases lay outside the gene matches. The CDR3 extends over 18 amino acids. The CDR3 sequence is CASSVQPRAGGPPDTQYF. Here the CDR3 DNA reads TGTGCCAGCAGCGTACAACCGAGAGCGGGAGGGCCCCCAGATACGCAGTATTTT.

There are a few counts of this clone. V usage is TRBV11-1 and J usage is TRBJ2-5; no reliable D call. V lost 5 bases to trimming and J lost 4 bases, with 11 bases between them. The CDR3 is made up of 13 amino acids. CDR1 is SGHAT and CDR2 is FQDESV in the germline V gene (reference sequence). The CDR3: CASSPGPGETQYF. The CDR3 nucleotides read TGTGCCAGCAGCCCCGGTCCTGGAGAGACCCAGTACTTC.

This clone was seen more than once but under ten times. As DNA, the CDR3 is TGTGCCAGTAGGAGCGGAGGGACAGTTAATGAAAAACTGTTTTTT. Encoded protein: CASRSGGTVNEKLFF. The V call is TRBV6-5, the J call TRBJ1-4; 7 bases agree with TRBD1. Per germline, CDR1 MNHEY and CDR2 SVGAGI. Germline trimming cut 9 bases from V and 4 bases from J; bases unmatched to any gene: 11. The CDR3 is 15 residues long.

The chain links TRBV19 to TRBJ1-2; no firm D call. V lost 6 bases and J 5 bases, leaving 10 bases between the germline ends. CDR3 length: 12 amino acids. The germline V gene has CDR1 LNHDA and CDR2 SQIVND (reference sequence). CDR3 sequence reads: CASSQTTYGYTF. The CDR3 nucleotides read TGTGCCAGTAGCCAGACAACATATGGCTACACCTTC.

J is TRBJ2-2 and V is TRBV5-1; maybe TRBD1 (5 bases). CDR1 SGHRS and CDR2 YFSETQ come from the germline V gene. Trimming removed 4 bases at V and 7 bases at J, with 14 bases between. This CDR3 region has 14 residues. CDR3 sequence (DNA): TGCGCCAGCAGCCGGGTCCAGGGTGGCGGGGAGCTGTTTTTT. Residues: CASSRVQGGGELFF. Based on the CDR3 plus reference TRBV5-1 and TRBJ2-2, the full variable domain is KAGVTQTPRYLIKTRGQQVTLSCSPISGHRSVSWYQQTPGQGLQFLFEYFSETQRNKGNFPGRFSGRQFSNSRSEMNVSTLELGDSALYLCASSRVQGGGELFFGEGSRLTVL.

The chain carries TRBV7-6 and TRBJ2-2; TRBD1 agrees at 7 bases. The CDR3 has 16 amino acids. CDR1 is SGHVS, CDR2 FNYEAQ, per germline. After removal of 4 bases from V and 4 bases from J, the junction contained 9 bases not matched to a gene. The CDR3 bases are TGTGCCAGCAGCTCATTCCAGGGGGATAGCACCGGGGAGCTGTTTTTT. Its protein product is CASSSFQGDSTGELFF.

This clone was counted only a few times. This chain uses TRBV19 with TRBJ2-2; possible D gene TRBD1, 6 bases. CDR1 and CDR2 (germline): LNHDA, SQIVND (reference sequence). This CDR3 is 14 amino acids long. Trimming took 6 bases from V and 3 from J, leaving 11 bases between them. The CDR3: CASRTDRYTGELFF. The CDR3 bases are TGTGCCAGTAGAACTGACAGGTACACCGGGGAGCTGTTTTTT.

This clone is a singleton in its sample. The V and J genes are TRBV6-5 and TRBJ1-2; D call uncertain. This CDR3 is built from 11 residues. Trimming left V 4 bases short and J 8 bases short, with 8 bases between. In germline, CDR1 is MNHEY, CDR2 SVGAGI. This chain's CDR3 is CASSSPMGYTF. The CDR3 region has the DNA TGTGCCAGCAGTTCACCTATGGGCTACACCTTC.

In its sample, this clone was seen once. The rearrangement joins TRBV27 to TRBJ2-1; TRBD2 aligns across 8 bases. The trim removed 6 bases at V and 0 bases at J, leaving 7 bases unmatched. Germline V gives CDR1 MNHEY, CDR2 SMNVEV (reference sequence). There are 16 residues in the CDR3. The CDR3 sequence is CASSRREGSSYNEQFF. CDR3 coding DNA: TGTGCCAGCAGCCGACGGGAGGGAAGCTCCTACAATGAGCAGTTCTTC.

The chain employs TRBV4-3 and TRBJ1-4; 9 positions match TRBD1. V shed 5 bases and J 7 bases; nucleotides not matched to a gene: 8. Germline V lookup: CDR1 LGHNA, CDR2 YSLEER. The CDR3 totals 15 residues. The DNA of the CDR3 is TGCGCCAGCAGCTCAAGAACAGGGGGCGGTGAAAAACTGTTTTTT. This encodes CASSSRTGGGEKLFF.

V usage is TRBV5-6 and J usage is TRBJ2-7, with 9 bases aligning to TRBD2. Germline CDR1 SGHDT, CDR2 YYEEEE. V lost 4 bases to trimming and J lost 5 bases; unmatched junction nucleotides: 7. CDR3 size: 14 residues. Here the CDR3 reads CASSLIAGVHEQYF. The CDR3 DNA reads TGTGCCAGCAGCCTGATAGCGGGAGTCCACGAGCAGTACTTC.

V and J are TRBV14 and TRBJ2-1; 10 bases agree with TRBD2. CDR3 size: 15 residues. CDR1 and CDR2 (germline): SGHDN, FVKESK. V shed 7 bases and J 2 bases; nucleotides not matched to a gene: 5. Written as DNA, the CDR3 is TGTGCCAGCAACAACCTAGCGGGGGCCTACAATGAGCAGTTCTTC. Protein sequence: CASNNLAGAYNEQFF. Full variable domain (remainder filled in from reference TRBV14 and TRBJ2-1): EAGVTQFPSHSVIEKGQTVTLRCDPISGHDNLYWYRRVMGKEIKFLLHFVKESKQDESGMPNNRFLAERTGGTYSTLKVQPAELEDSGVYFCASNNLAGAYNEQFFGPGTRLTVL.

V gene TRBV13 combines with J gene TRBJ2-7, with 7 bases matching TRBD1. The J segment lost 2 bases and the V segment lost 3 bases, leaving 7 bases of the junction unmatched. Germline CDR1 PRHDT, CDR2 FYEKMQ (reference sequence). The CDR3 extends over 15 amino acids. The CDR3 DNA follows: TGTGCCAGCAGCTTGGGTGGGACAGCCACCTACGAGCAGTACTTC. As protein: CASSLGGTATYEQYF.

The chain is built from TRBV25-1 and TRBJ2-7; 7 bases align to TRBD2. The germline gives CDR1 MGHDK, CDR2 SYGVNS. J lost 12 bases, V lost 2 bases, and 10 bases had no gene match. The length of the CDR3 is 13 residues. CDR3 in amino acids: CASSEQAGSLLYF. Here the CDR3 DNA reads TGTGCCAGCAGTGAACAAGCGGGGTCTCTCCTGTACTTC.

J is TRBJ1-6 and V is TRBV5-6, with unresolved D. Trimming took 4 bases from V and 7 from J, leaving 18 bases between them. Looked up from germline, CDR1 is SGHDT and CDR2 is YYEEEE. CDR3 length: 16 amino acids. For the CDR3, the DNA is TGTGCCAGCAGCCCCCGGGGTAGGGAGACCAATTCACCCCTCCACTTT. This encodes CASSPRGRETNSPLHF. The variable domain in full, with the rest retrieved from reference TRBV5-6 and TRBJ1-6, is DAGVTQSPTHLIKTRGQQVTLRCSPKSGHDTVSWYQQALGQGPQFIFQYYEEEERQRGNFPDRFSGHQFPNYSSELNVNALLLGDSALYLCASSPRGRETNSPLHFGNGTRLTVT.

J is TRBJ2-7 and V is TRBV9; 8 bases line up with TRBD2. The CDR3 length is 17 residues. The V gene's germline CDR1 is SGDLS and CDR2 YYNGEE. J lost 0 bases, V lost 5 bases, and 13 bases had no gene match. The CDR3 DNA is TGTGCCAGCAGTCAACATGGTAGCGGGGTGAGCTCCTACGAGCAGTACTTC. Translation gives CASSQHGSGVSSYEQYF. The full variable domain, its missing parts supplied by reference TRBV9 and TRBJ2-7, is DSGVTQTPKHLITATGQRVTLRCSPRSGDLSVYWYQQSLDQGLQFLIQYYNGEERAKGNILERFSAQQFPDLHSELNLSSLELGDSALYFCASSQHGSGVSSYEQYFGPGTRLTVT.